This TCR beta chain was captured in a study of early T cells in non-severe SARS-CoV-2 infection. V lost 5 bases to trimming and J lost 1 base; unmatched junction nucleotides: 7. The CDR3 contains 16 residues. Germline CDR1 and CDR2: MNHEY and SVGAGI. TCRdb called the 5' RACE reads again in MiXCR, with one record for every CDR3 protein. The repertoire has about 81,000 distinct CDR3 sequences, 5.5% to 7.5% of them found once; the top ten carry about 7.5%. The sample holds many counts of this clonotype. The chain recombines TRBV6-5 with TRBJ2-5; 10 positions match TRBD1. The sample consisted of whole blood. This TCR was recovered from an adult who was a healthcare worker with PCR-confirmed SARS-CoV-2 infection or an uninfected control (not recorded which). The CDR3 region has the DNA TGTGCCAGCAGTCAGCTCCGGACAGGGGGCCAAGAGACCCAGTACTTC. This encodes CASSQLRTGGQETQYF.